This TCR beta chain was profiled in a study of T-cell memory formation after mild COVID-19. About the study: Each donor largely had its own TCR clusters.

Using its own MiXCR run on the 5' RACE reads, TCRdb lists one record per CDR3 protein. Here the sample spans about 340,000 distinct CDR3 sequences, 10% to 15% being singletons. General study findings and limits: That cross-reactive memory joined was suggested by some responding clones appearing in pre-infection memory. Those CD4+ clones that contracted were mainly in CM and EM (CD8+ ones in EMRA).

The CDR3 extends over 14 amino acids. Germline lookup yields CDR1 LGHNA and CDR2 YNFKEQ. Trimming removed 3 bases from V and 1 base from J, with 9 bases in between. This clonotype came up a few times. The antigen remains undetermined. This clonotype originated in a man between 18 and 35 years old who had mild COVID-19 (a few samples of this study predate the infection). Cell type and time point are not known. The chain has TRBV4-2 and TRBJ1-1; no reliable D call. Sequences were obtained from PBMCs or a T cell subset sorted from them (not recorded which). CDR3 in DNA: TGTGCCAGCAGCCATTTACAAAAGAACACTGAAGCTTTCTTT. This gives the protein CASSHLQKNTEAFF.